This T cell receptor (beta chain) was recovered during a study of cytomegalovirus exposure and HLA in healthy donors (dated by TCRdb to the late 2010s). Regarding the research as a whole: According to an earlier analysis of several hundred of the donors, 150 million to 200 million T cells yielded approximately 120 million unique TCR beta sequences and less than 300 Gb of sequence data. Five DR-DQ haplotypes were treated as single units for association and clustering because of strong linkage in the cohort. Rather than drawing on any new phenotypic data, the later analysis identified candidate immune exposures from TCR beta sequences and the way those sequences occurred across donors. The study aimed to test whether cataloging public T cell receptors could reveal signatures of past pathogen exposure. A later analysis re-examined previously published TCR beta repertoires from 610 or so donors and added high-resolution HLA genotyping to investigate patterns of TCR occurrence. Donor age, sex, ethnicity and CMV serostatus were collected together with the repertoire data. The T cell repertoires of under 750 subjects were profiled by immunosequencing and related to cytomegalovirus serostatus. A later genetic analysis took genome-wide SNP genotypes for about three fifths of the roughly 670 donors and used that subset as a discovery cohort. The genetic ancestry cluster associated with self-reported Caucasian donors included about four fifths of the approximately 430 genotyped donors. To decide whether each TCR beta V gene segment behaved as functional or pseudogenic, an earlier analysis of some 600 of the donors relied on high-throughput TCR beta sequencing. Typing coverage varied by locus: roughly 629-630 donors for A, B, C, DRB1 and DQB1; approximately 560 for DQA1; more than 600 for DPA1; approximately 450 for DPB1. A separate validation cohort of 100 to 150 different subjects was used in addition to the 666-subject first cohort. HLA typing covered class I and class II loci at four-digit resolution. Among several hundred genotyped donors of the cohort, an average of roughly 230,000 unique TCR beta nucleotide sequences was sequenced per donor, of which 15% to 20% were non-productive. An early release covering 500 to 750 HLA-typed donors comprised around 300 gigabases of sequencing data and approximately 85 million unique TCR sequences. To predict cytomegalovirus infection status, the study brought together high-throughput TCR immunosequencing, statistical association of individual TCRs with disease status, and machine learning. All discovery cohort repertoires had been generated on a single sequencing platform.

Counted from cysteine to phenylalanine, this CDR3 has 11 amino acids. The only DNA kept is the CDR3, 33 bases in frame from the first base. V sheds 4 bases and J sheds 4 bases, leaving 2 bases between their ends. CDR1 and CDR2 are read off the germline V gene as MGHDK and SYGVNS. What the work shows at the level of the full study, not this receptor alone: It was suggested by the authors that the approach could potentially be generalized to other disease states and immunological phenotypes. A later genetic analysis associated a missense DCLRE1C variant with V-gene and J-gene trimming of TCR beta chains, and an independent cohort replicated the association. In the study, 150 to 200 TCR beta chains were listed as associated with cytomegalovirus. In an earlier analysis of under 600 of the donors, most TCR beta V segments were observed in productive rearrangements about 90% or about 30% of the time, broadly matching IMGT annotations. Cytomegalovirus status was reported to be diagnosed by the classifier with high specificity and sensitivity in both the original and validation cohorts. Specific HLA alleles were associated with over 15,000 TCR beta sequences at a false discovery rate of 0.05 in a later analysis. Because the 87-base-pair reads could not distinguish some IMGT-functional V segments, including TRBV6-2 and TRBV6-3, those segments were excluded. Roughly uniform sequencing depth across donors was assumed in presence/absence analyses, although this assumption may not hold. In a later analysis, several top co-occurrence clusters were reported to appear linked to parvovirus B19, influenza, CMV and Epstein-Barr virus. In a later analysis, HLA-associated TCR beta chains were found to be more clonally expanded and to have lower generation probabilities than equally common non-associated chains. The sequencing pipeline was judged likely to have produced a cluster of highly shared sequence variants as a technical artifact. In vitro tests confirmed that three of the cytomegalovirus-associated TCR beta chains recognize cytomegalovirus antigens. When HLA alleles, especially DR and DQ, strongly co-occurred, attributing TCR associations to individual alleles was difficult. According to a later analysis, most CMV-associated TCR beta chains appeared to be HLA-restricted, and the HLA associations seemed to be driven largely by CMV exposure. In this cohort, only TCR beta chains were sequenced, and detectable features were limited by the absence of alpha or paired-chain data. Linkage disequilibrium might explain the correlated functional status among segregating V segments, but an unknown experimental factor could not be ruled out. According to a later genetic analysis, donors in an Asian-associated ancestry cluster had fewer N-insertions in productive TCRs than the approximately 690-donor mean. A later analysis found that TCR association rates varied across HLA loci, with DRB1 alleles showing the most associated TCRs and HLA-C alleles the fewest. A further reported finding was that TCR beta sequences accurately predicted the HLA-A and HLA-B alleles for most subjects in the first cohort. For the cohort, immune exposure information was limited to CMV serostatus. HLA typing was unavailable for some donors at each locus, so association tests used only the typed subset. Most TCR sequences were observed very rarely across donors, whereas some public TCRs were present in many individuals. Because counts were too low, fewer than 20 rarely observed V segments, including chromosome 9 orphons, were excluded from the earlier analysis of some 590 of the donors.

Remarks on this clone: Its specific antigen is unknown. Base qualities are not recorded, but no much larger clone differs from it by a single base.

The library was made by the immunoSEQ multiplex PCR assay. The multiplex PCR relied on a mix of 60 forward primers for TCR Vbeta segments and 13 reverse primers for TCR Jbeta segments. Amplification of the CDR3 region of rearranged TCR beta genes was performed with a multiplex PCR assay on genomic DNA. The amplified TCR beta libraries were sequenced on the Illumina HiSeq System as 87-base-pair reads. The paper's data handling went like this. In a later analysis, 77 million or so unique TCR beta chains were counted across the roughly 670 repertoires, and approximately 11 million of these chains were shared by at least two donors. A nearest-neighbor algorithm error-corrected the raw reads and collapsed the reads into unique sequences, merging closely related sequences to remove PCR and sequencing errors. To assign V, D and J gene segments, CDR3 sequences were aligned to IMGT reference sequences. Each retained sequence needed at least a six-nucleotide match to both a V gene segment and a J gene segment. Rearrangements were called productive when the CDR3 lacked stop codons and stayed in frame with V and J; all others were non-productive. Following IMGT convention, CDR3 was defined as the stretch from the second conserved V-encoded cysteine up to the conserved J-encoded phenylalanine. The earlier analysis of some 550 of the donors excluded any sequence lacking an unambiguous match to a single V gene segment. In an earlier analysis of a few hundred of the donors, a V segment was called functional when productive rearrangements were above 56.7%, and segregating when the standard deviation between donors exceeded 5%. A statistical classification framework was built to diagnose cytomegalovirus status from the catalog of TCR beta chain sequences. V and J gene assignment, in a later analysis, came from comparing TCR nucleotide sequences with IMGT/GENE-DB human TR gene sequences. Using the TCRdist pipeline, a later analysis assigned CDR3 sequences along with most-parsimonious VDJ recombination scenarios. In a later analysis, every TCR beta chain was defined by the combination of its CDR3 amino acid sequence and its V-gene family, and reads without a unique V-gene family were dropped. To address suspected cross-contamination and a sequencing artifact, a later analysis removed roughly 580 highly shared, low-generation-probability nucleotide sequences. In a later analysis, a clonal expansion index for each public chain was calculated from normalized within-repertoire ranks of inferred template counts. In a later analysis, generation probabilities were computed with a VDJ recombination model fitted to out-of-frame rearrangements, and the resulting probabilities were checked against IGoR. In a later analysis, hypergeometric tests were used to score TCR-TCR, TCR-HLA and TCR-CMV co-occurrence, with a repertoire-size bias correction applied to TCR pairs. In a later analysis, false discovery rates were estimated by permuting HLA or CMV assignments 20 times. A later analysis grouped co-occurring TCRs with DBSCAN, adding TCRdist sequence similarity when clustering within HLA-allele-positive subsets. Repertoires with fewer than 30,000 or more than 120,000 public chains, plus five repertoires with anomalous nucleotide sharing, were excluded from co-occurrence clustering. The table comes from immuneACCESS by way of TCRdb, which keeps in-frame sequences with V and J called. Part of the clones is missing from these tables; in studies checked, under half for an unresolved V gene and the rest for unknown reasons. For V, J and clone size, that table is used; D and trimming come from the DNA. The sample table records more than 110,000 clones; over 60% of these occur just once. The ten largest clones capture roughly 1.2% of the sample.

The cohort was made up of approximately 700 healthy bone marrow donors. Cohort members were all nominally healthy when sampled, although unrecorded immune exposures were likely present. The donor tested CMV seropositive and was one of the 289 seropositive cohort members. Each donor provided a peripheral blood sample, and peripheral blood mononuclear cells were used for TCR beta sequencing. Genomic DNA extraction from the blood cell samples was performed with the Qiagen DNeasy Blood Extraction Kit. The source of this sequence is a male donor in good health and CMV-seropositive. Recombination joined TRBV25-1 with TRBJ2-1; no D gene is confidently identified. The sample was PBMCs. The nucleotide sequence reads as follows: TGTGCCAGCAGTGCTTACAATGAGCAGTTCTTC. The encoded protein is CASSAYNEQFF.